This TCR beta chain is drawn from a study of CD8+ T cells in alopecia areata. Study overall: Each of the treated patients was given oral tofacitinib, 5 to 10 mg twice daily, for moderate-to-severe alopecia areata. Patients in the study were on tofacitinib for 6 to 18 months, then off it for 6 months.

cDNA reverse transcribed from extracted RNA served as the sequencing template. Clones were sequenced by immunoSEQ multiplex PCR, and TCRdb holds only the in-frame ones, with some missing. The profile shows about 180,000 clones, around 71% of them singletons. With respect to this clone: Its antigen is not identified.

Overall study findings and caveats: Lesional scalp, especially alopecia totalis/universalis, showed higher clonality than normal scalp. There were also resident alphabeta T cells of normal skin sequenced in scalp samples.

V lost 1 base and J 3 bases, leaving 9 bases between the germline ends. Germline CDR1 and CDR2: MGHRA and YSYEKL. The CDR3 runs 14 residues. This TCR derives from a human donor with alopecia areata. The V gene is TRBV4-1, the J gene TRBJ2-5, with D uncertain. Material: CD8+ T cells sorted from blood, obtained at week 0. The CDR3 nucleotides read TGCGCCAGCAGCCAAGGCCCATCGAAAGAGACCCAGTACTTC. Translated: CASSQGPSKETQYF.